What follows are 27 T cell receptor beta chains derived from one specimen sequenced in a study of blood T cell repertoires in COVID-19. Generated by immunoSEQ multiplex PCR, the TCRdb table keeps only in-frame clones and is missing some. The table has about 480,000 clones, about 90% seen once. Source material: PBMCs or T cells enriched from blood (not recorded which). Receptors were obtained from a woman aged 18 to 35 with acute COVID-19.

Written as DNA, the CDR3 is TGTGCCAGCAGCCAAGCGGGGGTGGAGCAGTTCTTC. Translated, it gives CASSQAGVEQFF. The chain uses TRBV3-1 (or the pseudogene TRBV3-2) and TRBJ2-1; perhaps TRBD2 as D (6 bases). The CDR3 runs 12 residues. The germline V gene encodes CDR1 LGHDT and CDR2 YNNKEL (reference sequence). Trimming removed 1 base at V and 10 bases at J, with 8 bases between.

This clone has just one count. The rearrangement uses TRBV9 and TRBJ2-3; TRBD2 is a possible D gene (5 bases). This CDR3 comprises 16 residues. V lost 0 bases and J lost 2, with 13 bases in between. Germline CDR1 SGDLS, CDR2 YYNGEE. This CDR3 reads CASSVEGLLITDTQYF. DNA for the CDR3: TGTGCCAGCAGCGTAGAAGGACTGCTGATCACAGATACGCAGTATTTT.

The chain employs TRBV27 and TRBJ2-5; TRBD2 agrees at 13 bases. CDR3 length equals 15 residues. Trimming at V came to 5 bases and at J to 5 bases, leaving 5 bases not matched to a gene. Germline V gene sequence: CDR1 MNHEY, CDR2 SMNVEV (reference sequence). CDR3 sequence (DNA): TGTGCCAGCAGTATACTAGCGGGGGGGAGGGAGACCCAGTACTTC. It encodes CASSILAGGRETQYF.

The chain uses TRBV5-6 and TRBJ1-2, with D maybe TRBD1 (6 bases). Trimming cost V 7 bases and J 8 bases, with 24 bases left between them. Germline CDR1 is SGHDT and CDR2 is YYEEEE. The CDR3 extends over 15 amino acids. In DNA form, the CDR3 reads TGTGCCAGCCCCTGGGCGCGGGGGCCACTGAGAGGCTACACCTTC. Its protein is CASPWARGPLRGYTF.

This chain links TRBV19 with TRBJ1-6; 9 bases are shared with TRBD1. Germline V gene sequence: CDR1 LNHDA, CDR2 SQIVND (reference sequence). This CDR3 has 15 residues. The V gene end was trimmed by 5 bases and the J gene end by 10 bases; junction bases not matched to a gene: 9. For the CDR3, the DNA is TGTGCCAGTAGTGACGCCGGGACAGGGTGGTCACCCCTCCACTTT. Its protein is CASSDAGTGWSPLHF.

The V and J genes are TRBV9 and TRBJ2-3; the match to TRBD1 covers 9 bases. V was pared by 3 bases and J by 5 bases, with 4 bases of the junction left unmatched. There are 14 residues in the CDR3. Germline CDR1 SGDLS, CDR2 YYNGEE. The CDR3 sequence: CASSDRGRGDTQYF. CDR3 sequence (DNA): TGTGCCAGCAGCGACAGGGGGCGCGGAGATACGCAGTATTTT.

The chain links TRBV11-3 to TRBJ1-1; perhaps TRBD1 as D (6 bases). Germline V gene data show CDR1 as SGHNT and CDR2 as YENEEA. CDR3 length: 15 residues. V was trimmed by 5 bases and J by 0 bases, leaving 13 bases between them. CDR3 amino acids: CASSHDRIMNTEAFF. In DNA form, the CDR3 reads TGTGCCAGCAGCCACGACAGGATCATGAACACTGAAGCTTTCTTT. The variable domain in full, with the rest retrieved from reference TRBV11-3 and TRBJ1-1, is EAGVVQSPRYKIIEKKQPVAFWCNPISGHNTLYWYLQNLGQGPELLIRYENEEAVDDSQLPKDRFSAERLKGVDSTLKIQPAELGDSAVYLCASSHDRIMNTEAFFGQGTRLTVV.

This clone occurred a few times. This chain connects TRBV6-1 to TRBJ1-5; D unclear. CDR1 is MNHNS, CDR2 SASEGT, per germline. This CDR3 comprises 14 residues. The germline V and J ends were trimmed by 1 base and 6 bases, with 10 bases remaining between them. The CDR3 reads CASSEGGRGQPQHF. The CDR3 region has the DNA TGTGCCAGCAGTGAAGGTGGGCGGGGTCAGCCCCAGCATTTT.

The rearrangement joins TRBV2 to TRBJ1-5; TRBD1 aligns across 7 bases. CDR1 and CDR2 from the germline V gene are SNHLY and FYNNEI. The V gene end was trimmed by 2 bases and the J gene end by 7 bases; junction bases not matched to a gene: 5. CDR3 length equals 14 residues. Here the CDR3 DNA reads TGTGCCAGCAGTGAAAGGCAGGGGGGACAGCCCCAGCATTTT. This translates into CASSERQGGQPQHF.

CDR3 sequence: CASNGAGEYGYTF. CDR3 coding DNA: TGTGCCAGCAACGGGGCAGGGGAGTATGGCTACACCTTC. The chain carries TRBV6-5 and TRBJ1-2; D possibly corresponds to TRBD1 (6 bases). Trimming stripped 7 bases from V and 5 bases from J, with 14 bases between. There are 13 residues in the CDR3. Germline V gene data show CDR1 as MNHEY and CDR2 as SVGAGI.

The rearrangement uses TRBV3-1 (or the pseudogene TRBV3-2) and TRBJ1-6; D remains unclear. CDR1 is LGHDT and CDR2 is YNNKEL in the germline V gene (reference sequence). Trimming removed 0 bases at V and 10 bases at J, with 7 bases between. This CDR3 comprises 13 residues. The CDR3 sequence: CASSQDPGSPLHF. The DNA for the CDR3 is TGTGCCAGCAGCCAAGATCCAGGATCACCCCTCCACTTT.

CDR3 region: CASSLITTEDYEQYF. The CDR3 coding sequence is TGTGCCAGCAGCTTAATTACCACGGAGGACTACGAGCAGTACTTC. This rearrangement joins TRBV7-9 to TRBJ2-7; TRBD2 might be the D (5 bases). The CDR3 runs 15 residues. The germline V and J ends were trimmed by 2 bases and 3 bases, with 14 bases remaining between them. Germline CDR1 reads SEHNR; CDR2 reads FQNEAQ (reference sequence). The complete variable domain, with remaining parts taken from reference TRBV7-9 and TRBJ2-7, reads DTGVSQNPRHKITKRGQNVTFRCDPISEHNRLYWYRQTLGQGPEFLTYFQNEAQLEKSRLLSDRFSAERPKGSFSTLEIQRTEQGDSAMYLCASSLITTEDYEQYFGPGTRLTVT.

A single count supports this clone. V usage is TRBV5-1 and J usage is TRBJ2-1; 9 bases are a match to TRBD2. This CDR3 is built from 15 residues. The germline V gene has CDR1 SGHRS and CDR2 YFSETQ. V gave up 4 bases and J gave up 4 bases; unmatched junction bases: 6. The CDR3 loop is CASSQTSGLYNEQFF. The CDR3 nucleotides read TGCGCCAGCAGCCAGACTAGCGGTTTGTACAATGAGCAGTTCTTC.

This clone was counted once. V usage is TRBV5-1 and J usage is TRBJ1-4, with a weak D call TRBD1 (5 bases). This CDR3 has 15 residues. Deletions cut 0 bases from V and 14 bases from J, with 20 bases between. Per germline, CDR1 SGHRS and CDR2 YFSETQ. CDR3 amino acids: CASSLAGGRASFLFF. CDR3 sequence (DNA): TGCGCCAGCAGCTTGGCCGGGGGACGGGCTTCTTTTCTGTTTTTT.

The chain is built from TRBV7-9 and TRBJ1-1; 7 positions match TRBD1. The trim removed 5 bases at V and 8 bases at J, leaving 8 bases unmatched. The CDR3 is 13 amino acids. Germline V gene lookup returns CDR1 SEHNR and CDR2 FQNEAQ (reference sequence). Here the CDR3 reads CASSLTGDSEAFF. In nucleotides, the CDR3 is TGTGCCAGCAGCCTCACAGGGGACTCAGAAGCTTTCTTT. Based on the CDR3 plus reference TRBV7-9 and TRBJ1-1, the full variable domain is DTGVSQNPRHKITKRGQNVTFRCDPISEHNRLYWYRQTLGQGPEFLTYFQNEAQLEKSRLLSDRFSAERPKGSFSTLEIQRTEQGDSAMYLCASSLTGDSEAFFGQGTRLTVV.

This sequence joins TRBV29-1 and TRBJ2-7, with D possibly matching TRBD1 (6 bases). Germline loops: CDR1 SQVTM, CDR2 ANQGSEA. This CDR3 contains 15 residues. Trimming shortened V by 0 bases and J by 7 bases, and 19 bases separated the two germline ends. The CDR3: CSVEERGTEFREQYF. The CDR3 coding sequence is TGCAGCGTTGAAGAGAGGGGGACGGAGTTTCGAGAGCAGTACTTC.

The V call is TRBV18, the J call TRBJ2-7, with TRBD2 matching over 12 bases. The CDR3 runs 17 residues. With 1 base clipped from V and 4 bases from J, the junction kept 8 bases outside the gene matches. Germline V lookup: CDR1 KGHSH, CDR2 LQKENI. The CDR3 bases are TGTGCCAGCTCACCACGACTAGCGGGAGCCCGGGCGTACGAGCAGTACTTC. This gives the protein CASSPRLAGARAYEQYF.

With respect to this clone: Other DNA sequences of this sample code for an identical CDR3. V and J are TRBV5-8 and TRBJ1-2; tentatively, D is TRBD1 (6 bases). The CDR3 has 13 amino acids. Trimming removed 0 bases from V and 5 bases from J, with 8 bases in between. Per germline, CDR1 SGHTS and CDR2 YDEGEE. CDR3 in amino acids: CASSLDRVYGYTF. CDR3 in DNA: TGTGCCAGCAGCTTGGACAGGGTATATGGCTACACCTTC.

A single count supports this clone. V gene TRBV7-9 combines with J gene TRBJ2-7, with 14 bases identical to TRBD2. Trimming cost V 1 base and J 3 bases; bases outside gene matches: 2. CDR3 length: 16 amino acids. Looked up from germline, CDR1 is SEHNR and CDR2 is FQNEAQ (reference sequence). The CDR3 protein is CASSLGGLAGDYEQYF. DNA of the CDR3: TGTGCCAGCAGCTTAGGGGGACTAGCGGGAGACTACGAGCAGTACTTC.

The chain couples TRBV5-4 to TRBJ2-7; 8 positions agree with TRBD1. This CDR3 is built from 14 residues. The ends lost 4 bases at V and 5 bases at J; junction bases unmatched: 8. Germline V gives CDR1 SGHNT, CDR2 YYREEE (reference sequence). CDR3 nucleotide sequence: TGTGCCAGCAGCCTACACAGGGGGGTTGACGAGCAGTACTTC. This codes for CASSLHRGVDEQYF.

The chain combines TRBV27 with TRBJ2-7; 7 bases fit TRBD1. The CDR3 totals 15 residues. Germline CDR1 and CDR2: MNHEY and SMNVEV (reference sequence). Trimming at V came to 1 base and at J to 7 bases, leaving 10 bases not matched to a gene. The CDR3 coding sequence is TGTGCCAGCAGTTTATACCCACAGGGGAATAGGGAGCAGTACTTC. Encoded protein: CASSLYPQGNREQYF.

The sample holds a few counts of this clone. The J gene is TRBJ1-6, the V gene TRBV7-9, with D unclear. CDR3 length: 15 residues. Trimming took 6 bases from V and 0 from J, leaving 9 bases between them. Germline assignment: CDR1 SEHNR and CDR2 FQNEAQ (reference sequence). CDR3 in DNA: TGTGCCAGCAGTTTCGGGAGCTCCTATAATTCACCCCTCCACTTT. Amino acid sequence: CASSFGSSYNSPLHF.

The chain employs TRBV30 and TRBJ1-5; TRBD1 is a possible D gene (5 bases). CDR3 size: 14 residues. Germline CDR1 reads GTSNPN; CDR2 reads SVGIG (reference sequence). Trimming stripped 1 base from V and 1 base from J, with 8 bases between. CDR3 bases: TGTGCCTGGAGTGGGACACTGAGCAATCAGCCCCAGCATTTT. It codes for CAWSGTLSNQPQHF.

CDR3 protein: CASSYQRTGATYEQYF. The CDR3, as DNA: TGTGCCAGCAGTTACCAACGCACAGGGGCCACCTACGAGCAGTACTTC. The chain carries TRBV6-5 and TRBJ2-7; the match to TRBD1 covers 7 bases. The J segment lost 2 bases and the V segment lost 2 bases, leaving 9 bases of the junction unmatched. Germline V gene data show CDR1 as MNHEY and CDR2 as SVGAGI. The length of the CDR3 is 16 residues.

This chain uses TRBV7-7 with TRBJ2-5; a possible D gene is TRBD2 (5 bases). Germline CDR1 reads SSHAT; CDR2 reads FNYEAQ (reference sequence). The CDR3 is 12 amino acids. The V end was cut by 1 base, the J end by 7 bases, with 7 bases between. The CDR3 region is CASSLVGGTQYF. In DNA form, the CDR3 reads TGTGCCAGCAGCTTAGTAGGAGGGACCCAGTACTTC.

The genes are TRBV2 and TRBJ2-7; the match to TRBD2 covers 7 bases. This CDR3 has 15 amino acids. V trimming: 6 bases; J trimming: 1 base; junction bases outside the gene matches: 9. Per germline, CDR1 SNHLY and CDR2 FYNNEI. DNA of the CDR3: TGTGCCAGCAGAGCCTGGGCGGGAGCGTCCTACGAGCAGTACTTC. It specifies CASRAWAGASYEQYF.

This clone came up once. The chain recombines TRBV6-5 with TRBJ1-2; D might be TRBD1 (6 bases). CDR1 and CDR2 (germline): MNHEY, SVGAGI. The V and J ends lost 5 bases and 6 bases respectively, with 19 bases between them. The CDR3 totals 15 residues. The CDR3, as DNA: TGTGCCAGCAGTCCTCTCGGGGGGCGCCAGGATGGCTACACCTTC. Residues: CASSPLGGRQDGYTF.